This TCR beta chain was recovered during a study of PD-1 blockade in classical Hodgkin lymphoma. Study-wide points: While CD8+ TCR diversity did not rise significantly by C4D1, CD4+ TCR diversity did. It was reported that newly diagnosed patients had less baseline TCR diversity than healthy donors.

Brentuximab vedotin exposure varied, and every patient relapsed after autologous stem cell transplantation. Trimming removed 4 bases at V and 3 bases at J, with 12 bases between. Per germline, CDR1 MNHEY and CDR2 SVGAGI. The CDR3 has 14 residues. Here immunoSEQ multiplex PCR was the method, and the copy in TCRdb shows in-frame clones only, minus some. The sample records about 100,000 clones, about 88% being singletons. This clone has just one count. Its antigen is unknown. The chain joins TRBV6-5 to TRBJ2-5, with a tentative D call TRBD1 (5 bases). The specimen was peripheral blood mononuclear cells (PBMCs), collected before the second cycle of nivolumab. The clonotype originates from a human donor with classical Hodgkin lymphoma. For the CDR3, the DNA is TGTGCCAGCAGTTGGGCAGGGTTGAAAGAGACCCAGTACTTC. It translates to CASSWAGLKETQYF.